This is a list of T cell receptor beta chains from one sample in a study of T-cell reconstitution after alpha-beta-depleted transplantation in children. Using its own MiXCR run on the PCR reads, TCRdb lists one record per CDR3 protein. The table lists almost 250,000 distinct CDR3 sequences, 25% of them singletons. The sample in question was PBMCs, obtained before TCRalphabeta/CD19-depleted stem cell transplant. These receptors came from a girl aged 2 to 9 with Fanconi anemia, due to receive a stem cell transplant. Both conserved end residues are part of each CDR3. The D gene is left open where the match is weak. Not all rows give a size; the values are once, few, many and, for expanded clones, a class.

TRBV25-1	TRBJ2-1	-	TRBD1	CASSDWGTGVYNEQFF	TGTGCCAGCAGTGATTGGGGGACAGGGGTCTACAATGAGCAGTTCTTC
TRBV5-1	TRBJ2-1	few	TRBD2	CASSLDAGGPGNEQFF	TGCGCCAGCAGCTTGGATGCGGGAGGGCCGGGGAATGAGCAGTTCTTC
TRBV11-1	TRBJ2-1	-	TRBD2	CASSSLGGLAGSSSYNEQFF	TGTGCCAGCAGCTCCCTGGGGGGACTAGCGGGTTCCAGCTCCTACAATGAGCAGTTCTTC
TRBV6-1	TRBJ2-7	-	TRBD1	CASRLKTGGGEQYF	TGTGCCAGCAGGCTAAAGACAGGGGGCGGCGAGCAGTACTTC
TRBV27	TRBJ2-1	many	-	CASREGSSYNEQFF	TGTGCCAGCAGAGAGGGTAGCTCCTACAATGAGCAGTTCTTC
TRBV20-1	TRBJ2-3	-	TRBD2	CSAHHPTSGGAYTQYF	TGCAGTGCCCACCACCCGACTAGCGGGGGGGCATATACGCAGTATTTT
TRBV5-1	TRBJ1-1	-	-	CASSLSGGSSTEAFF	TGCGCCAGCAGCTTGTCGGGGGGTAGTAGCACTGAAGCTTTCTTT
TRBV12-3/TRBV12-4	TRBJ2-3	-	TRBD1	CASSFTQTGAHRTDTQYF	TGTGCCAGCAGTTTTACCCAGACAGGGGCACACCGCACAGATACGCAGTATTTT
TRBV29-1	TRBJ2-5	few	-	CSVGGTEETQYF	TGCAGCGTCGGCGGGACAGAAGAGACCCAGTACTTC
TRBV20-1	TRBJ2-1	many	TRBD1	CSARRGPTYNEQFF	TGCAGTGCTAGGAGGGGGCCCACCTACAATGAGCAGTTCTTC
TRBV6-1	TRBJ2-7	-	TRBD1	CASSQGTALYEQYF	TGTGCCAGCAGTCAGGGGACAGCCCTCTACGAGCAGTACTTC
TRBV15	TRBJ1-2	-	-	CATSRKDGAIFYGYTF	TGTGCCACCAGCAGAAAGGACGGAGCAATTTTCTATGGCTACACCTTC
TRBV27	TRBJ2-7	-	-	CATRLRGAYEQYF	TGTGCCACCAGATTGAGGGGGGCTTACGAGCAGTACTTC
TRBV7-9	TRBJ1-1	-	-	CASSLSAWVSDTEAFF	TGTGCCAGCAGCTTAAGTGCCTGGGTTTCGGACACTGAAGCTTTCTTT
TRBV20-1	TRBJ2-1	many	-	CSARGGARGIRNEQFF	TGCAGTGCTAGAGGAGGAGCGCGGGGCATTAGGAATGAGCAGTTCTTC
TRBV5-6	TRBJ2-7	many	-	CASSLVGGGGYEQYF	TGTGCCAGCAGCCTGGTCGGTGGAGGAGGCTACGAGCAGTACTTC
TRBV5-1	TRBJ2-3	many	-	CASSLVPSTDTQYF	TGCGCCAGCAGCTTGGTGCCCAGCACAGATACGCAGTATTTT